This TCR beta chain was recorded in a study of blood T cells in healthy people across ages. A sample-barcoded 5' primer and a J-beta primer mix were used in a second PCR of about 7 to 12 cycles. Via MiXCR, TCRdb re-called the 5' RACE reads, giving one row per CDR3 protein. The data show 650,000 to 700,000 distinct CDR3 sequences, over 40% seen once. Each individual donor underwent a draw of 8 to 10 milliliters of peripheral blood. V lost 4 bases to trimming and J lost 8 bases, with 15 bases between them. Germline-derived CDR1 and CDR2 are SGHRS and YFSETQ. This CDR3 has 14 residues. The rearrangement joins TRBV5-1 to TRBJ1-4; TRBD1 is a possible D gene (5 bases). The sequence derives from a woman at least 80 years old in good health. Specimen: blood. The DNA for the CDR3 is TGCGCCAGCAGCGAAGGGACGGAGGGGGAAAAACTGTTTTTT. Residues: CASSEGTEGEKLFF.